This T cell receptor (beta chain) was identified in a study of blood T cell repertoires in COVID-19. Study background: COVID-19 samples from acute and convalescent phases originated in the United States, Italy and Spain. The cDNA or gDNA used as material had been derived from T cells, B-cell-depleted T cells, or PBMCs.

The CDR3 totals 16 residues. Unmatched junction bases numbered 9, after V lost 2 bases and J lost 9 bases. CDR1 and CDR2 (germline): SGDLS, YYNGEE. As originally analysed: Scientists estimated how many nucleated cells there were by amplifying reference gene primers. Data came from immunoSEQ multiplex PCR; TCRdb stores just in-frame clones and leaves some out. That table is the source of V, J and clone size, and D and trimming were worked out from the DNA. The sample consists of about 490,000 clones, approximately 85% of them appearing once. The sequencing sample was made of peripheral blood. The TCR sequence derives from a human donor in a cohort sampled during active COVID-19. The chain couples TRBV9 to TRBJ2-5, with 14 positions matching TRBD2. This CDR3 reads CASSVGTSGSDVPQYF. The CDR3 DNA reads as TGTGCCAGCAGCGTTGGGACTAGCGGGAGTGATGTCCCCCAGTACTTC.